These 4 T cell receptor beta chains were sequenced from one sample in a study of blood T cell repertoires in COVID-19. Sequenced by immunoSEQ multiplex PCR; TCRdb stores in-frame clones only, minus some. This table holds some 200,000 clones, about 90% found once. The sample comprised peripheral blood. Source of these receptors: a woman younger than 30 who had recovered from COVID-19.

The chain employs TRBV15 and TRBJ2-1, with a weak D call TRBD2 (6 bases). CDR3 length: 16 amino acids. Trimming removed 0 bases at V and 3 bases at J, with 12 bases between. The germline CDR1 and CDR2 sequences are LNHNV and YYDKDF (reference sequence). CDR3 amino acids: CATSRDFPGGYNEQFF. CDR3 in DNA: TGTGCCACCAGCAGAGATTTCCCCGGGGGCTACAATGAGCAGTTCTTC.

This chain links TRBV19 with TRBJ2-5, with TRBD1 matching over 8 bases. The CDR3 runs to 15 residues. V was clipped by 4 bases and J by 5 bases; unmatched bases: 9. Germline V gene data show CDR1 as LNHDA and CDR2 as SQIVND (reference sequence). This chain's CDR3 is CASSTTRQGRETQYF. CDR3 coding DNA: TGTGCCAGTAGTACAACCCGACAGGGGAGGGAGACCCAGTACTTC. The variable domain in full, completed from reference TRBV19 and TRBJ2-5, reads DGGITQSPKYLFRKEGQNVTLSCEQNLNHDAMYWYRQDPGQGLRLIYYSQIVNDFQKGDIAEGYSVSREKKESFPLTVTSAQKNPTAFYLCASSTTRQGRETQYFGPGTRLLVL.

The chain has TRBV29-1 and TRBJ2-4, with 10 nucleotides matching TRBD2. V was pared by 7 bases and J by 1 base, with 19 bases of the junction left unmatched. The CDR3 covers 19 residues. Germline CDR1 reads SQVTM; CDR2 reads ANQGSEA. CDR3 protein: CSASGTSAANLQAKNIQYF. CDR3 DNA sequence: TGCAGCGCATCCGGGACTAGCGCCGCAAACCTCCAGGCCAAAAACATTCAGTACTTC.

The rearrangement uses TRBV30 and TRBJ1-3; D is perhaps TRBD1 (6 bases). The CDR3 length is 14 residues. Germline CDR1 is GTSNPN and CDR2 is SVGIG (reference sequence). The germline V and J ends were trimmed by 1 base and 9 bases, with 16 bases remaining between them. CDR3 bases: TGTGCCTGGAGTGCAGGGGCCCTAGGAGGCACCATATATTTT. Translating gives CAWSAGALGGTIYF.